This T cell receptor (beta chain) was found in a study of T cell responses to AZD1222 COVID-19 vaccine. Overall study results and limits: Just a handful of AZD1222 recipients were seropositive at baseline. Clonal diversity may have been underestimated in mostly white British donors.

With respect to this clone: Its antigen is currently unknown.

Clones were sequenced by immunoSEQ multiplex PCR, and TCRdb holds only the in-frame ones, with some missing. The table includes approximately 190,000 clones, roughly 92% detected once. Trimming cost V 4 bases and J 6 bases, with 13 bases left between them. Germline V gene data show CDR1 as LGHDT and CDR2 as YNNKEL (reference sequence). There are 13 residues in the CDR3. The source material was peripheral blood, sampled 28 days after the second dose of the MenACWY control vaccine. This clonotype originated in an adult who received the MenACWY meningococcal vaccine as a control. The chain has TRBV3-1 (or the pseudogene TRBV3-2) and TRBJ2-7; tentatively, D is TRBD1 (5 bases). CDR3 sequence reads: CASSRMGRAEQYF. The CDR3 bases are TGTGCCAGCAGCCGGATGGGCAGGGCCGAGCAGTACTTC.